This T cell receptor beta chain was sequenced in a study of CD8 T cells in Susac syndrome. Study-level results: The study admitted that it had a relatively small number of individuals in its TCR sequencing and HLA analysis.

Germline-derived CDR1 and CDR2 are DFQATT and SNEGSKA (reference sequence). V trimming: 1 base; J trimming: 1 base; junction bases outside the gene matches: 10. CDR3 length equals 17 residues. This clonotype was detected only once. As yet, its antigen is unknown. Sequencing of TCR beta drew on CD8+ and CD4+ T cells from blood. FACS was used to enrich TEMRA cells, whereas the CD8+ and CD4+ T cells were obtained by negative isolation. Reverse transcription used roughly 0.45 to 1 ug RNA and random hexamers. By means of immunoSEQ multiplex PCR, TCR beta CDR3 spanning 54 Vbeta and 13 Jbeta underwent amplification. TCRdb ran MiXCR on the immunoSEQ multiplex PCR reads and lists one entry per CDR3 protein. This sample has under 85,000 distinct CDR3 sequences, with approximately 94% found just once.

What was sequenced was CD8+ T cells from PBMCs. V is TRBV20-1 and J is TRBJ2-5, with 9 nucleotides matching TRBD1. This clonotype was obtained from a human donor with multiple sclerosis. The CDR3 DNA reads TGCAGTGCTAGAGGTGGAGAAGGACAGGGGCTCCAAGAGACCCAGTACTTC. Protein product: CSARGGEGQGLQETQYF.